Listed here is a single T cell receptor (beta chain). CD45RO negativity and positive selection for CCR7 defined naive CD8 cells, a population that excluded terminally differentiated effector memory CD45RA+ cells. Repertoires were generated with immunoSEQ multiplex PCR, while TCRdb's copy carries only in-frame clones and drops some. The sample holds over 2 million clones; roughly 94% are singletons and the top ten take roughly 1%. The data were taken from a study of shared clonotypes between healthy human individuals. CDR1 SEHNR and CDR2 FQNEAQ come from the germline V gene (reference sequence). With V trimmed by 0 bases and J by 1 base, 5 bases remained unmatched. The CDR3 covers 16 residues.

This chain links TRBV7-9 with TRBJ2-5, with 7 bases aligning to TRBD1. This TCR was recovered from a man between 18 and 29 years old in good health. Sequencing was done on a sample of naive CD8+ T cells sorted from blood. CDR3 in amino acids: CASSLARGQAQETQYF. The CDR3 bases are TGTGCCAGCAGCTTAGCCCGTGGACAGGCCCAAGAGACCCAGTACTTC.